This T cell receptor beta chain stems from a study of T cells in localized non-small cell lung cancer (dated by TCRdb to 2020 to 2021). Describing the broader study: The study examined T cell repertoires in hundreds of patients with early-stage NSCLC and compared tumors with uninvolved tumor-adjacent lungs. The mean age of the NSCLC patients was around 67 years, with 120 to 150 men and 85 to 110 women. The cohort comprised approximately 240 treatment-naïve NSCLC patients with resected, localized lung tumors. What the authors observed across the whole study: The highest T cell clonality was observed in uninvolved tumor-adjacent lung, where clonality exceeded that of tumor, suggesting that antigenic responses were more focused in uninvolved tumor-adjacent lung. Because of the exploratory design, TCR variables were selected using unadjusted p-values without false-discovery rate correction. A median of around 50 of the top 100 tumor clones turned up in the paired uninvolved adjacent lung, and 28 of those clones also ranked among the top 100 of that same adjacent lung. Longer overall survival was associated with higher T cell density in blood, whereas shorter survival was associated with higher clonality in adjacent lung. Because multi-region tumor sequencing was not done, intratumor heterogeneity could not be ruled out.

Relative to germline, V is 3 bases shorter and J is 8 bases shorter, with 8 bases between their ends. The germline V gene provides CDR1 SGHDT and CDR2 YYEEEE. The cysteine opens and the phenylalanine closes a CDR3 of 12 amino acids. Only CDR3 DNA is held: 36 bases, read in frame from base 1. TCR beta CDR3 regions were sequenced from DNA using the immunoSEQ Assay. The published analysis was carried out like this. T cell density was computed as TCR beta template counts normalized to usable DNA estimated by amplifying housekeeping genes. The preseqR package was used to estimate richness by extrapolating to 400,000 templates for PBMC samples and to 120,000 templates for tissue samples. Clonality was defined as one minus Pielou's evenness. Tissue-enriched TCRs were identified by differential abundance testing using productive amino-acid clonotypes, minimum total count 5 and alpha 0.1. The Jaccard Index and the Morisita Overlap Index were used to quantify repertoire overlap between compartments. TCR beta CDR3s were clustered by GLIPH together with public tetramer-defined viral CDR3s, and at least three viral sequences plus V-gene enrichment were required for viral motifs. Held by TCRdb, this immuneACCESS table contains in-frame sequences only and omits some clones. Under half of the omission traces to an unresolved V gene where checked; the cause of the rest is unknown. The V and J calls and clone size are taken from that table; D and trimming were inferred from the DNA. The sample records around 25,000 clones, 92% of which are singletons. 2.7% of the sample is taken by the ten largest.

Turning to this clone: The antigen it recognizes is unknown. The input lacks base qualities; no much larger clone sits a single base away.

At diagnosis, peripheral blood, uninvolved tumor-adjacent lung and tumor were collected and were preserved as a mix of fresh-frozen and FFPE material. For TCR repertoire profiling, blood samples were analyzed in the form of peripheral blood mononuclear cells. The rearranged chain carries TRBV5-6 and TRBJ1-4, with the D segment identity uncertain. Sequenced material: peripheral blood, taken before any cancer treatment. This sequence was found in a woman aged 35 to 69 with stage I lung adenocarcinoma. The DNA sequence is given as TGTGCCAGCAGCTCGGTCCGCGAAAAACTGTTTTTT. This sequence encodes CASSSVREKLFF.